This TCR beta chain is drawn from a study of identical twins. Study-level results: Memory repertoires showed no such pattern, whereas abundant cord blood beta clonotypes carried fewer insertions.

This clonotype has more than one count but fewer than ten. The antigen remains unidentified. J lost 7 bases, V lost 6 bases, and 9 bases had no gene match. The CDR3 has 14 amino acids. The germline gives CDR1 DFQATT, CDR2 SNEGSKA (reference sequence). Each cDNA held unique molecular identifiers, and template switching gave it a universal primer site. TCRdb passed the 5' RACE reads through MiXCR, listing each CDR3 protein once. This sample carries under 800,000 distinct CDR3 sequences, 21% of them seen once, and the ten largest clones take 4.3%. This sample was also put to use in a study of T cells expressing NK-cell markers.

The material sequenced was PBMCs. This sequence originates from a woman aged 18 to 35 in good health. The chain has TRBV20-1 and TRBJ1-2, with TRBD1 matching 12 bases. The CDR3 nucleotides are TGCAGTGCGGAGGGTCGGGACAGGGGGCTTGGCTACACCTTC. Protein: CSAEGRDRGLGYTF.